The entry below describes one T cell receptor beta chain. These data come from a study of blood T cell repertoires in COVID-19. Unmatched junction bases numbered 10, after V lost 4 bases and J lost 2 bases. This CDR3 spans 17 amino acids. Germline values: CDR1 LGHDT, CDR2 YNNKEL (reference sequence). Repertoires were generated with immunoSEQ multiplex PCR, while TCRdb's copy carries only in-frame clones and drops some. The sample holds approximately 90,000 clones, 87% seen once. The material sequenced was peripheral blood. This TCR was recovered from a human donor with acute or convalescent COVID-19. The donor label of this sample is uncertain. The J gene is TRBJ2-5, the V gene TRBV3-1 (or the pseudogene TRBV3-2); 10 bases are a match to TRBD2. Written as DNA, the CDR3 is TGTGCCAGCAGCCTCGGAATAGCGGGGGGTATACAAGAGACCCAGTACTTC. Translated, it gives CASSLGIAGGIQETQYF.